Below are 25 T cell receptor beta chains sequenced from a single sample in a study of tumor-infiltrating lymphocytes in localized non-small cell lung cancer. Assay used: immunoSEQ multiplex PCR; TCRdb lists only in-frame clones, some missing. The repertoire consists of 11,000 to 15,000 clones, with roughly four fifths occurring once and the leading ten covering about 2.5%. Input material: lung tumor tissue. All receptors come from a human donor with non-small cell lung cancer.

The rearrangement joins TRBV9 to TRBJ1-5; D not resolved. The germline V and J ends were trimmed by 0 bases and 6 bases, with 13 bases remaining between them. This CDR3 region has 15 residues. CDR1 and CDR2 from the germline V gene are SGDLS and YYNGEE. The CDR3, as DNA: TGTGCCAGCAGCGTAGGTCTGGGTACGGCTCAGCCCCAGCATTTT. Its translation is CASSVGLGTAQPQHF.

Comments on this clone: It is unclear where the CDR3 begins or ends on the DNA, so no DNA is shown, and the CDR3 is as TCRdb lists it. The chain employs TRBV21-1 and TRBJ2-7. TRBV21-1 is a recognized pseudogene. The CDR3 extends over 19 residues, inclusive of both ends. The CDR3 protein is CAPTPTSWLGYTCSGEQYF.

CDR3 in amino acids: CASSRRNTEAFF. As DNA, the CDR3 is TGTGCCAGTAGTAGACGAAACACTGAAGCTTTCTTT. V is TRBV19 and J is TRBJ1-1; D ambiguous. Germline CDR1 LNHDA, CDR2 SQIVND (reference sequence). Deletions cut 4 bases from V and 2 bases from J, with 5 bases between. The CDR3 contains 12 residues.

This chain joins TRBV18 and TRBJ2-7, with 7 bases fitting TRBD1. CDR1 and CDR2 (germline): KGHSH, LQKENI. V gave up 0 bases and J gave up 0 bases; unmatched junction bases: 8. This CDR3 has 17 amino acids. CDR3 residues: CASSPPGDSKASYEQYF. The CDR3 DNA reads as TGTGCCAGCTCACCACCGGGGGACAGCAAAGCCTCCTACGAGCAGTACTTC.

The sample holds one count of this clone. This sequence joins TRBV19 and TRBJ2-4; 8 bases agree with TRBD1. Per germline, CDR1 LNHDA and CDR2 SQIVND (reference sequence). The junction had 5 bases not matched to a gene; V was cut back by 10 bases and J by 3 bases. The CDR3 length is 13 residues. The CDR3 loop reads CATGQGNKNIQYF. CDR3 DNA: TGTGCCACCGGACAGGGAAACAAAAACATTCAGTACTTC.

Here the CDR3 reads CASSYSTGRGYGYTF. The CDR3 DNA reads as TGTGCCAGCAGTTACTCCACGGGACGCGGGTATGGCTACACCTTC. J is TRBJ1-2 and V is TRBV6-5; D is perhaps TRBD1 (5 bases). CDR1 MNHEY and CDR2 SVGAGI come from the germline V gene. The CDR3 has 15 residues. The V end lost 0 bases, the J end lost 5 bases, and 13 bases lay between the germline ends.

The CDR3, as DNA: TGCGCCAGCAGCCCGGGACAGGGTATCTTTGGGACAGATACGCAGTATTTT. It is translated as CASSPGQGIFGTDTQYF. This chain uses TRBV4-1 with TRBJ2-3, with 9 bases matching TRBD1. CDR1 MGHRA and CDR2 YSYEKL come from the germline V gene. The CDR3 consists of 17 residues. Trimming at V came to 4 bases and at J to 3 bases, leaving 11 bases not matched to a gene.

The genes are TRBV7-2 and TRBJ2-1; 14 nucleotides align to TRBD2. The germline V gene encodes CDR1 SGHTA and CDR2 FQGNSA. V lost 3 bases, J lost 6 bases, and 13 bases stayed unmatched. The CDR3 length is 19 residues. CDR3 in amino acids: CASSFSGLAGVNRRNEQFF. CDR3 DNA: TGTGCCAGCAGCTTTTCGGGACTAGCGGGAGTGAATCGACGCAATGAGCAGTTCTTC.

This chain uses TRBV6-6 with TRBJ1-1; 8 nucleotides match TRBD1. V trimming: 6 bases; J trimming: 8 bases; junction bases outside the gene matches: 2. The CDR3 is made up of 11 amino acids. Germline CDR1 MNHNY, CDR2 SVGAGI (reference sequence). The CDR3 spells CASRRQGEAFF. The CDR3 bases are TGTGCCAGCAGGCGACAGGGGGAAGCTTTCTTT.

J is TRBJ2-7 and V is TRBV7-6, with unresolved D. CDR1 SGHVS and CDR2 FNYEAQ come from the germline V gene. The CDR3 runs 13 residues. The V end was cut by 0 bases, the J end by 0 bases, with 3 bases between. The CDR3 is CASSLASSYEQYF. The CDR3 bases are TGTGCCAGCAGCTTAGCTAGCTCCTACGAGCAGTACTTC.

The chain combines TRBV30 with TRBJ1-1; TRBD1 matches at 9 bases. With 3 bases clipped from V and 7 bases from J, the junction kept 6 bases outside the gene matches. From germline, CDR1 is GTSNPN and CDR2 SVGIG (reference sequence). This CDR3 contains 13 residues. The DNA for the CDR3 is TGTGCCTGGAGCGAACAGGGGGCCGGTGAAGCTTTCTTT. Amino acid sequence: CAWSEQGAGEAFF.

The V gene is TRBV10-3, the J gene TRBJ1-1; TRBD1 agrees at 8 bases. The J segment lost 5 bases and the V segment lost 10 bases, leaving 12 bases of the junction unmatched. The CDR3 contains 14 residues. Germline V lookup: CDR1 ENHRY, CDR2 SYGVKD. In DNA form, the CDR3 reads TGTGCCACAAAAGGCACAGGGGGTGAGACTGAAGCTTTCTTT. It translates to CATKGTGGETEAFF.

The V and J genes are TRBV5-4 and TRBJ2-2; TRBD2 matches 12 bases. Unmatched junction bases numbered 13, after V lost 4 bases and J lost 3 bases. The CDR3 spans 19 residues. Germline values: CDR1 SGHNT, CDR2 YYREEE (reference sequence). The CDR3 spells CASSPSGLAGLRDTGELFF. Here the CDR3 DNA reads TGTGCCAGCAGCCCTAGTGGACTAGCGGGATTAAGGGACACCGGGGAGCTGTTTTTT.

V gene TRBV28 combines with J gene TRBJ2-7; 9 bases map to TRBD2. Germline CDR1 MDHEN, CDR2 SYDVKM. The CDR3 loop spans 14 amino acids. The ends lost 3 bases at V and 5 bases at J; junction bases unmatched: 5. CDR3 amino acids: CASSLASGKNEQYF. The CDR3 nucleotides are TGTGCCAGCAGTTTGGCTAGCGGGAAAAACGAGCAGTACTTC.

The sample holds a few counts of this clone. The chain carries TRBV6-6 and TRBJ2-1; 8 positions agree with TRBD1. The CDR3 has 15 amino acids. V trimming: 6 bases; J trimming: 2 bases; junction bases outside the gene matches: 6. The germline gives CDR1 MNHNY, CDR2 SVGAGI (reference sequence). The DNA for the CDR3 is TGTGCCAGCAGCCTCCAGGGGGCTACCTACAATGAGCAGTTCTTC. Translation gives CASSLQGATYNEQFF.

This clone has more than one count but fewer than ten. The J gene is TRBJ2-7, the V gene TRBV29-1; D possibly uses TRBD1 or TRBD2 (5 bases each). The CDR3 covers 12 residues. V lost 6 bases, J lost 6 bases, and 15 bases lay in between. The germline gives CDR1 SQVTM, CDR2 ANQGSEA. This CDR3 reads CSVQQDLSEQYF. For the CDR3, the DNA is TGCAGCGTGCAACAGGACTTATCCGAGCAGTACTTC.

CDR3 nucleotides: TGTGCCAGCAGCTTATTCAGTACCACTGAAGCTTTCTTT. Its translation is CASSLFSTTEAFF. This chain connects TRBV7-2 to TRBJ1-1; D not certain. The germline V gene has CDR1 SGHTA and CDR2 FQGNSA. Between the trimmed V and J ends, which lost 2 bases and 4 bases, there was a span of 8 bases. The CDR3 runs 13 residues.

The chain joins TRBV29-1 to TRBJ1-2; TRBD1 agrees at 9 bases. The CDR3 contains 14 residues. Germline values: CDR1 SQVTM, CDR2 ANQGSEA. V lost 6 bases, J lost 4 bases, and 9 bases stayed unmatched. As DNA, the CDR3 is TGCAGCGTCGGGGACAGGGCTTACGTCTATGGCTACACCTTC. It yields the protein CSVGDRAYVYGYTF.

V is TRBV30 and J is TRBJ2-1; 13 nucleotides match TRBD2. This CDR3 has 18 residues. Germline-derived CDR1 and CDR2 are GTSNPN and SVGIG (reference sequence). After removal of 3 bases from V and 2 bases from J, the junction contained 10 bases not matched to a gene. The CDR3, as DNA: TGTGCCTGGAGCCGATTAGGGACTAGCGGGACTCCCTACAATGAGCAGTTCTTC. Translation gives CAWSRLGTSGTPYNEQFF.

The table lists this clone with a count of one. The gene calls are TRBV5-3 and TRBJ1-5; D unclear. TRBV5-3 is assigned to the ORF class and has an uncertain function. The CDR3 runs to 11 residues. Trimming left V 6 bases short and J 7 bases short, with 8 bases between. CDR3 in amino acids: CARTVRQPQHF. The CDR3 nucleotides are TGTGCCAGAACTGTCCGGCAGCCCCAGCATTTT.

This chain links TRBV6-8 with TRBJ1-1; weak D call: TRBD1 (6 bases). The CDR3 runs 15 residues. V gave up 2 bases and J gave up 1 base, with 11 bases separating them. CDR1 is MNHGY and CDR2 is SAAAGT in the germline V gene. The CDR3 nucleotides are TGTGCCAGCAGTTACATGCCACAGGGGAACACTGAAGCTTTCTTT. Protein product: CASSYMPQGNTEAFF.

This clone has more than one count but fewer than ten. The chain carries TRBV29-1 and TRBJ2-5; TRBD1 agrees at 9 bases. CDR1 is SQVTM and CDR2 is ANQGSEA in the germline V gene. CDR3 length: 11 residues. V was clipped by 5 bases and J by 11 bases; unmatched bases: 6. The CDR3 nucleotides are TGCAGCGTTTCAACAGGGGGCTGGCAGTACTTC. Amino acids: CSVSTGGWQYF.

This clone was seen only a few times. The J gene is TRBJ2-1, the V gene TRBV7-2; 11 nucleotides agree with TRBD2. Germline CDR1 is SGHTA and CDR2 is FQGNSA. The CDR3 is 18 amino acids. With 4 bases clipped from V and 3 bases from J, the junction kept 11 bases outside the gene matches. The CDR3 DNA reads TGTGCCAGCAGCTCCCAGCTAACCGGGACTAGCGGCTACAATGAGCAGTTCTTC. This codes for CASSSQLTGTSGYNEQFF.

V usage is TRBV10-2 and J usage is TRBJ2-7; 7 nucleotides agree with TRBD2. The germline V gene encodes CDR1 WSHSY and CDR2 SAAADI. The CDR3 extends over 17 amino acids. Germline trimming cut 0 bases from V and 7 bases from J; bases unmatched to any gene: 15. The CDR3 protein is CASSESPLGSGPREQYF. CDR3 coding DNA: TGCGCCAGCAGTGAGTCTCCCCTTGGTAGCGGGCCACGGGAGCAGTACTTC.

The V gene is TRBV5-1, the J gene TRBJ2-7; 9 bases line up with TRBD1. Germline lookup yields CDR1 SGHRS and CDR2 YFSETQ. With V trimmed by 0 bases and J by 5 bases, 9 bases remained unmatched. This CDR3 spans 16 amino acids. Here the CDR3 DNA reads TGCGCCAGCAGCTTGGCTGGGACAGGGAATTTCAACGAGCAGTACTTC. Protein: CASSLAGTGNFNEQYF.